The present T cell receptor beta chain was sequenced within a study of metastatic and nonmetastatic thyroid tumors. Germline V lookup: CDR1 MRHNA, CDR2 SNTAGT. The CDR3 extends over 15 amino acids. Trimming cost V 8 bases and J 6 bases, with 21 bases left between them. Thyroid surgery had not been preceded by any treatment in any patient. By frequency in the sample, this clone is medium-sized (0.01 to 0.1%). Original handling: Differences in CDR3 between clinicopathological groups were drawn on to build a classifier intended to discriminate distant-metastatic papillary thyroid cancer patients. TCRdb ran MiXCR on the PCR reads. What appears here as the V and J calls and clone size reflects TCRdb's work, not the paper's. The table has around 45,000 clones, about 4% seen once; the top ten hold about a tenth.

The receptor comes from a female donor with papillary thyroid cancer or a benign thyroid nodule (not recorded which). Some clones in this sample may be carry-over from other donors' samples. Input material: blood. The rearrangement links TRBV6-4 to TRBJ2-3, with D possibly TRBD2 on 6 matching bases. The CDR3 loop reads CASSDSPSAGDTQYF. The DNA for the CDR3 is TGTGCCAGCTCCGACAGCCCCTCGGCGGGGGATACGCAGTATTTT.